The 30 T cell receptor beta chains in this list originate from one sample, sequenced in a study of T cell responses to AZD1222 COVID-19 vaccine. The repertoire was sequenced with immunoSEQ multiplex PCR; TCRdb's copy has only in-frame clones and lacks some. There are around 110,000 clones in the sample; 70% to 90% occur only once, and 3.5% to 5% lies in the top ten. The material was peripheral blood, obtained on day 0 of MenACWY control vaccination. All receptors come from an adult in good health.

CDR3 sequence: CASSASRARISRGESPLHF. CDR3 in DNA: TGTGCCAGCAGCGCATCCCGGGCCCGTATAAGTCGCGGGGAGTCACCCCTCCACTTT. V gene TRBV5-6 combines with J gene TRBJ1-6; unclear D gene. CDR3 size: 19 residues. The V and J ends lost 4 bases and 10 bases respectively, with 30 bases between them. Germline CDR1 and CDR2: SGHDT and YYEEEE. The whole variable domain, filled in from reference TRBV5-6 and TRBJ1-6, reads DAGVTQSPTHLIKTRGQQVTLRCSPKSGHDTVSWYQQALGQGPQFIFQYYEEEERQRGNFPDRFSGHQFPNYSSELNVNALLLGDSALYLCASSASRARISRGESPLHFGNGTRLTVT.

This clone was seen only a few times. The chain couples TRBV9 to TRBJ1-6; no clear D. V lost 0 bases and J lost 6, with 7 bases in between. From germline, CDR1 is SGDLS and CDR2 YYNGEE. The CDR3 has 14 amino acids. CDR3 sequence (DNA): TGTGCCAGCAGCGTAGTGGGCAGTAATTCACCCCTCCACTTT. Protein: CASSVVGSNSPLHF.

This chain joins TRBV5-1 and TRBJ2-7, with 11 positions matching TRBD2. This CDR3 is built from 16 residues. J was trimmed by 2 bases and V by 0 bases; bases with no gene match: 4. CDR1 SGHRS and CDR2 YFSETQ come from the germline V gene. CDR3 protein: CASSLAGTSGTYEQYF. The CDR3 DNA reads as TGCGCCAGCAGCTTGGCCGGGACTAGCGGCACCTACGAGCAGTACTTC.

The chain combines TRBV6-5 with TRBJ2-7; 11 bases align to TRBD2. The germline V gene encodes CDR1 MNHEY and CDR2 SVGAGI. V lost 0 bases to trimming and J lost 2 bases; unmatched junction nucleotides: 3. The CDR3 sequence is 16 residues long. The CDR3 region has the DNA TGTGCCAGCAGTTACTCTAGCGGGGGGGTTACCTACGAGCAGTACTTC. Its translation: CASSYSSGGVTYEQYF.

The V and J genes are TRBV6-4 and TRBJ2-3; 13 nucleotides agree with TRBD2. Unmatched junction bases numbered 1, after V lost 3 bases and J lost 1 base. The CDR3 runs 16 residues. CDR1 and CDR2 (germline): MRHNA, SNTAGT. CDR3: CASSETSGGGTDTQYF. CDR3 in DNA: TGTGCCAGCAGTGAAACTAGCGGGGGGGGCACAGATACGCAGTATTTT.

This clone was found a few times. The chain joins TRBV29-1 to TRBJ2-5; tentative D call: TRBD1 (6 bases). There are 14 residues in the CDR3. Germline assignment: CDR1 SQVTM and CDR2 ANQGSEA. Trimming pared 7 bases from V and 4 bases from J, leaving 19 bases between. The CDR3 DNA follows: TGCAGCGCGACCTCGACAGGCTCGCCAGAGACCCAGTACTTC. This codes for CSATSTGSPETQYF.

This chain connects TRBV25-1 to TRBJ1-2, with D possibly TRBD1 on 6 matching bases. V lost 4 bases and J 3 bases, leaving 15 bases between the germline ends. The CDR3 has 15 residues. Germline CDR1 and CDR2: MGHDK and SYGVNS. The CDR3 loop reads CASSAVGQTYYGYTF. The CDR3 DNA reads TGTGCCAGCAGTGCGGTCGGACAGACTTACTATGGCTACACCTTC.

The rearrangement uses TRBV6-6 and TRBJ2-3; maybe TRBD2 (6 bases). V dropped 3 bases and J dropped 0 bases, with 13 bases sitting between them. Germline assignment: CDR1 MNHNY and CDR2 SVGAGI (reference sequence). The length of the CDR3 is 16 residues. The CDR3 DNA reads TGTGCCAGCAGTTATTTCGGGACTCTCAGCACAGATACGCAGTATTTT. The encoded protein is CASSYFGTLSTDTQYF.

V is TRBV6-5 and J is TRBJ2-3, with no clear D. Germline-derived CDR1 and CDR2 are MNHEY and SVGAGI. The CDR3 is 15 amino acids. The V end lost 6 bases, the J end lost 1 base, and 14 bases lay between the germline ends. For the CDR3, the DNA is TGTGCCAGCAGCCAACTCCGTCGGGGCACAGATACGCAGTATTTT. Its translation: CASSQLRRGTDTQYF.

The chain recombines TRBV18 with TRBJ1-2, with D unclear. Trimming cost V 4 bases and J 0 bases, with 12 bases left between them. CDR3 size: 15 residues. The germline CDR1 and CDR2 sequences are KGHSH and LQKENI. The CDR3 is CASSRLEQANYGYTF. CDR3 nucleotide sequence: TGTGCCAGCTCACGCCTCGAGCAGGCTAACTATGGCTACACCTTC.

This clone was counted a few times. The chain joins TRBV12-5 to TRBJ1-1; a weak D match, TRBD1 (6 bases). V gave up 5 bases and J gave up 1 base, with 17 bases separating them. Germline values: CDR1 LGHNT, CDR2 FRNRAP. The CDR3 length is 16 residues. CDR3: CASGMGEGDGNTEAFF. As DNA, the CDR3 is TGTGCTAGTGGTATGGGAGAGGGGGATGGGAACACTGAAGCTTTCTTT.

The CDR3 protein is CASSPDGFEAFF. CDR3 sequence (DNA): TGTGCCAGCAGCCCTGACGGCTTTGAAGCTTTCTTT. V usage is TRBV12-3 or TRBV12-4 and J usage is TRBJ1-1; D not certain. Trimming took 6 bases from V and 7 from J, leaving 12 bases between them. The CDR3 consists of 12 residues.

The genes are TRBV9 and TRBJ1-6; unclear D gene. The CDR3 spans 13 residues. CDR1 is SGDLS, CDR2 YYNGEE, per germline. The V gene lost 1 base and the J gene lost 8 bases, with 7 bases spanning the gap. The CDR3: CASSVSPDSPLHF. The CDR3 region has the DNA TGTGCCAGCAGCGTATCCCCCGATTCACCCCTCCACTTT. The whole variable domain, filled in from reference TRBV9 and TRBJ1-6, reads DSGVTQTPKHLITATGQRVTLRCSPRSGDLSVYWYQQSLDQGLQFLIQYYNGEERAKGNILERFSAQQFPDLHSELNLSSLELGDSALYFCASSVSPDSPLHFGNGTRLTVT.

This clone came up once. The chain links TRBV7-2 to TRBJ2-1; tentative D call: TRBD2 (6 bases). Germline V gives CDR1 SGHTA, CDR2 FQGNSA. This CDR3 has 16 amino acids. Trimming stripped 0 bases from V and 7 bases from J, with 16 bases between. The DNA for the CDR3 is TGTGCCAGCAGCTTAGCGGGCCCGGGGGTGTGGAATGAGCAGTTCTTC. This encodes CASSLAGPGVWNEQFF.

This chain joins TRBV18 and TRBJ1-6; perhaps TRBD1 as D (5 bases). The CDR3 length is 14 residues. The ends were cut back, 2 bases at V and 7 bases at J, with 9 bases in the middle. CDR1 is KGHSH and CDR2 is LQKENI in the germline V gene. CDR3 residues: CASSPTQGNSPLHF. The CDR3 DNA reads TGTGCCAGCTCACCAACTCAGGGCAATTCACCCCTCCACTTT.

This sequence joins TRBV6-2 or TRBV6-3 and TRBJ2-5, with 9 positions matching TRBD2. The V segment lost 4 bases and the J segment 4 bases; nucleotides outside the gene matches: 10. CDR1 is MNHEY, CDR2 SVGEGT, per germline. CDR3 length: 16 amino acids. CDR3: CASSSPPGGGAETQYF. The CDR3 bases are TGTGCCAGCAGTTCTCCCCCTGGCGGGGGGGCAGAGACCCAGTACTTC.

The genes are TRBV6-5 and TRBJ2-3, with 16 bases that match TRBD2. Germline-derived CDR1 and CDR2 are MNHEY and SVGAGI. The CDR3 has 15 residues. V lost 10 bases to trimming and J lost 10 bases; unmatched junction nucleotides: 11. The CDR3 nucleotides read TGTGCCACTTCTCCGGGACTAGCGGGGGGGCGTCCGCAGTATTTT. Translation: CATSPGLAGGRPQYF.

V usage is TRBV5-1 and J usage is TRBJ1-2; D is uncertain. Trimming cost V 3 bases and J 8 bases, with 14 bases left between them. The CDR3 extends over 13 amino acids. Germline lookup yields CDR1 SGHRS and CDR2 YFSETQ. This CDR3 reads CASSSGSQMGYTF. In nucleotides, the CDR3 is TGCGCCAGCAGCTCCGGAAGCCAAATGGGCTACACCTTC. The whole variable domain, filled in from reference TRBV5-1 and TRBJ1-2, reads KAGVTQTPRYLIKTRGQQVTLSCSPISGHRSVSWYQQTPGQGLQFLFEYFSETQRNKGNFPGRFSGRQFSNSRSEMNVSTLELGDSALYLCASSSGSQMGYTFGSGTRLTVV.

CDR3 loop: CASSARTDEKLFF. The CDR3 DNA reads TGTGCCAGCAGCGCACGGACGGATGAAAAACTGTTTTTT. J is TRBJ1-4 and V is TRBV27; unclear D gene. The V end lost 6 bases, the J end lost 6 bases, and 11 bases lay between the germline ends. Germline V gene sequence: CDR1 MNHEY, CDR2 SMNVEV (reference sequence). This CDR3 spans 13 amino acids.

This clone appeared a few times. The chain links TRBV24-1 to TRBJ2-1; 12 nucleotides align to TRBD2. V shed 2 bases and J 7 bases; nucleotides not matched to a gene: 8. The germline V gene has CDR1 KGHDR and CDR2 SFDVKD. The CDR3 runs 17 residues. CDR3: CATSDSSSGGAGNEQFF. Here the CDR3 DNA reads TGTGCCACCAGTGATTCATCTAGCGGGGGGGCCGGAAATGAGCAGTTCTTC.

The sample holds a few counts of this clone. The rearrangement uses TRBV5-4 and TRBJ1-2; the match to TRBD1 covers 9 bases. This CDR3 contains 15 residues. Germline-derived CDR1 and CDR2 are SGHNT and YYREEE (reference sequence). V gave up 3 bases and J gave up 8 bases; unmatched junction bases: 11. The CDR3 coding sequence is TGTGCCAGCAGCTCAGACAGGGGGGCGATTTTCGGCTACACCTTC. This sequence encodes CASSSDRGAIFGYTF.

This clone was counted between two and nine times. The J gene is TRBJ1-1, the V gene TRBV3-1 (or the pseudogene TRBV3-2), with TRBD1 as a possible D gene (5 bases). The V end lost 3 bases, the J end lost 8 bases, and 13 bases lay between the germline ends. In germline, CDR1 is LGHDT, CDR2 YNNKEL (reference sequence). The CDR3 contains 13 residues. DNA for the CDR3: TGTGCCAGCAGCCAGGGCCACAGGACGGAAGCTTTCTTT. It codes for CASSQGHRTEAFF.

The chain links TRBV6-2 or TRBV6-3 to TRBJ2-1; D might be TRBD2 (5 bases). The V gene lost 6 bases and the J gene lost 6 bases, with 18 bases spanning the gap. Germline CDR1 is MNHEY and CDR2 is SVGEGT. This CDR3 has 15 amino acids. CDR3 region: CASSPVGLRSNEQFF. CDR3 coding DNA: TGTGCCAGCAGCCCCGTCGGACTTCGCTCCAATGAGCAGTTCTTC.

This chain connects TRBV7-9 to TRBJ2-7; 7 bases fit TRBD2. After removal of 5 bases from V and 4 bases from J, the junction contained 8 bases not matched to a gene. Germline CDR1 and CDR2: SEHNR and FQNEAQ (reference sequence). The CDR3 sequence is 14 residues long. The CDR3 loop reads CASSRSGVGYEQYF. CDR3 coding DNA: TGTGCCAGCAGCCGAAGCGGGGTAGGTTACGAGCAGTACTTC.

J is TRBJ2-7 and V is TRBV6-1; the D gene is possibly TRBD1 (6 bases). Germline V gives CDR1 MNHNS, CDR2 SASEGT. With 2 bases removed from V and 12 bases from J, the gap between germline ends came to 23 bases. This CDR3 comprises 15 residues. The DNA of the CDR3 is TGTGCCAGCAGTGAAAATAGGGCAGGGGCTCCCCATCGGTACTTC. It specifies CASSENRAGAPHRYF.

The CDR3 region is CASSPGTGSGVYGYTF. As DNA, the CDR3 is TGTGCCAGCAGCCCCGGGACAGGGAGCGGGGTCTATGGCTACACCTTC. The chain recombines TRBV27 with TRBJ1-2; 9 bases are shared with TRBD1. Germline CDR1 and CDR2: MNHEY and SMNVEV (reference sequence). The CDR3 loop spans 16 amino acids. The ends lost 6 bases at V and 4 bases at J; junction bases unmatched: 12.

This chain links TRBV5-5 with TRBJ1-2; D not resolved. The length of the CDR3 is 13 residues. Germline V gene lookup returns CDR1 SGHKS and CDR2 YYEKEE (reference sequence). Trimming removed 5 bases at V and 4 bases at J, with 12 bases between. This CDR3 is CASRPDHSYGYTF. The CDR3 nucleotides are TGTGCCAGCAGACCTGACCACTCCTATGGCTACACCTTC.

This chain joins TRBV14 and TRBJ2-1; D is possibly TRBD1 (6 bases). V lost 7 bases, J lost 7 bases, and 14 bases lay in between. This CDR3 comprises 13 residues. The V gene's germline CDR1 is SGHDN and CDR2 FVKESK. The CDR3 coding sequence is TGTGCCAGCAATTTGGGGGCTGCGAATGAGCAGTTCTTC. Amino acids: CASNLGAANEQFF.

V gene TRBV6-1 combines with J gene TRBJ1-1; 7 positions match TRBD1. The CDR3 is 14 residues long. Trimming removed 3 bases from V and 3 bases from J; junction bases left unmatched: 4. Germline lookup yields CDR1 MNHNS and CDR2 SASEGT. The CDR3 reads CASSDGQAYTEAFF. DNA of the CDR3: TGTGCCAGCAGTGATGGACAGGCGTACACTGAAGCTTTCTTT.

The V gene is TRBV5-1, the J gene TRBJ2-1, with TRBD1 identical over 7 bases. V shed 2 bases and J 0 bases; nucleotides not matched to a gene: 5. The CDR3 is made up of 16 amino acids. Germline CDR1 and CDR2: SGHRS and YFSETQ. The CDR3 loop reads CASSLRGHLSYNEQFF. The CDR3 region has the DNA TGCGCCAGCAGCTTAAGGGGGCACCTCTCCTACAATGAGCAGTTCTTC.